This T cell receptor beta chain came from a study of blood T cell repertoires in COVID-19. Background on the study: Recovered Cohort 3 donors showed two negative PCRs, clearance, or symptom resolution. The United States, Italy and Spain supplied acute and convalescent COVID-19 samples.

Germline V gene data show CDR1 as MDHEN and CDR2 as SYDVKM. The CDR3 has 15 residues. With 5 bases clipped from V and 2 bases from J, the junction kept 6 bases outside the gene matches. This clone appeared a few times. Study processing details: It was from reference gene primer amplification that nucleated cell counts were estimated. The table came from immunoSEQ multiplex PCR; TCRdb's copy has only in-frame clones and leaves some out. The V and J calls and the clone size are those of that table, but D and trimming were determined from the DNA. The repertoire holds fewer than 250,000 clones, with around 87% as singletons. All enrollees were about 18 to 89 years old and from about two dozen US areas.

The specimen was PBMCs or T cells enriched from blood (not recorded which). This TCR was recovered from a man aged 25 to 45 in a cohort exposed to, infected with or recovered from COVID-19 (not recorded which). This chain links TRBV28 with TRBJ2-7, with TRBD2 matching 10 bases. The CDR3 region is CASSPGLAKTYEQYF. The CDR3 nucleotides read TGTGCCAGCAGTCCGGGACTAGCGAAAACCTACGAGCAGTACTTC.